This T cell receptor (beta chain) was sequenced in a study of blood T cells in healthy people across ages. Primed by a sample-barcoded 5' primer and a J-beta primer mix, a second PCR proceeded for 7 to 11 cycles. Via MiXCR, TCRdb re-called the 5' RACE reads, giving one row per CDR3 protein. The sample lists about 1,500,000 distinct CDR3 sequences, around 39% seen once, with roughly 7.9% in the top ten. The sequence derives from a woman aged 18-29 years in good health. Sequencing was done on a sample of blood.

The CDR3 is CASRGTGVDSNQPQHF. The CDR3 nucleotides are TGTGCCAGCAGGGGGACAGGGGTCGATAGCAATCAGCCCCAGCATTTT. This sequence joins TRBV12-3 or TRBV12-4 and TRBJ1-5; 10 bases are shared with TRBD1. Trimming cost V 6 bases and J 0 bases; bases outside gene matches: 5. The CDR3 is made up of 16 amino acids.